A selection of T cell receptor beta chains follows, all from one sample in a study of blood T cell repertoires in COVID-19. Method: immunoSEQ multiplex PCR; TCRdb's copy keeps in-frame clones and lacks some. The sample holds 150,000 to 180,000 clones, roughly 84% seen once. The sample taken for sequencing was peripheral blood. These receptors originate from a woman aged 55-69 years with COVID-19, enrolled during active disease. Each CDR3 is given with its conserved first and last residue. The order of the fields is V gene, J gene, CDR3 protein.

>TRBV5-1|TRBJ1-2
CASSSGTGHYGYTF
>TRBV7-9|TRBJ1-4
CASSLRDRDYNEKLFF
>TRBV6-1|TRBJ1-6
CASSEARGSGFPPLHF
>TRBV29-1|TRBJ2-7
CSAEDRDSYEQYF
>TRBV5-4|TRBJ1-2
CARQGRVGYTF
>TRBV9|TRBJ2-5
CASSVGPAGGPETQYF
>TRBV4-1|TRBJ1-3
CASSQDPGPSGNTIYF
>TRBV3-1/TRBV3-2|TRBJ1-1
CASSPWTGEGTEAFF
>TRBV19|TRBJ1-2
CASSMERLHYGYTF
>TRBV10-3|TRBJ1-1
CAIRAGRPEAFF
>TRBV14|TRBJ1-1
CASRRTLNTEAFF
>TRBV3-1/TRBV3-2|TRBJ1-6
CASSQGQNNSPLHF
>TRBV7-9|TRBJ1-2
CASTLEGGLVYGYTF
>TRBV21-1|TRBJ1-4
CASSKSRQGGPPTNEKLFF
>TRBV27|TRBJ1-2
CASSLREAYGYTF
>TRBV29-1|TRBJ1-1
CSVWQTGRAFF
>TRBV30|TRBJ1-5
CAWSVPTGALNQPQHF
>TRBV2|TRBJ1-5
CASSVPGQTGSYSNQPQHF
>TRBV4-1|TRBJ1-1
CASSPPIFTGNTEAFF
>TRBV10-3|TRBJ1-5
CAISDQGYSNQPQHF